The 14 T cell receptor beta chains presented below share a single source sample, sequenced in a study of T-cell reconstitution after alpha-beta-depleted transplantation in children. Unique molecular identifiers were built into the TCRbeta library. TCRdb passed the PCR reads through MiXCR, listing each CDR3 protein once. The sample holds about 980,000 distinct CDR3 sequences, roughly 31% seen once. Sample: PBMCs, mostly from graft donor cells, taken 360 days after TCRalphabeta/CD19-depleted stem cell transplant. Source of these receptors: a boy under two years old who had a stem cell transplant for SCID, so the T cells may come from the graft donor.

The chain employs TRBV20-1 and TRBJ2-2; perhaps TRBD1 as D (6 bases). From germline, CDR1 is DFQATT and CDR2 SNEGSKA (reference sequence). Trimming cost V 5 bases and J 6 bases, with 13 bases left between them. The CDR3 covers 13 residues. Here the CDR3 reads CSAGTPGAGELFF. Written as DNA, the CDR3 is TGCAGTGCTGGGACACCAGGCGCCGGGGAGCTGTTTTTT.

The sample holds a few counts of this clonotype. The chain recombines TRBV20-1 with TRBJ2-3, with D perhaps given as TRBD1 or TRBD2 (5 bases each). Trimming pared 3 bases from V and 1 base from J, leaving 11 bases between. Germline V gene data show CDR1 as DFQATT and CDR2 as SNEGSKA (reference sequence). This CDR3 is built from 14 residues. The CDR3 region has the DNA TGCAGTGCTAGGTGGGACGACCGCACAGATACGCAGTATTTT. This gives the protein CSARWDDRTDTQYF.

This chain connects TRBV11-2 to TRBJ2-1; D might be TRBD2 (6 bases). CDR3 size: 14 residues. Trimming removed 2 bases at V and 6 bases at J, with 11 bases between. Looked up from germline, CDR1 is SGHAT and CDR2 is FQNNGV. The CDR3 loop is CASSLSRLVNEQFF. The CDR3, as DNA: TGTGCCAGCAGCTTAAGCCGACTAGTCAATGAGCAGTTCTTC.

This sequence joins TRBV11-2 and TRBJ2-2, with TRBD2 identical over 13 bases. Germline lookup yields CDR1 SGHAT and CDR2 FQNNGV. This CDR3 has 18 amino acids. After removal of 7 bases from V and 4 bases from J, the junction contained 12 bases not matched to a gene. CDR3 in amino acids: CASTSTGLAGARTGELFF. In DNA form, the CDR3 reads TGTGCCAGCACCTCAACAGGACTAGCGGGGGCGCGCACCGGGGAGCTGTTTTTT.

This clonotype occurred a few times. The CDR3 DNA is TGCGCCAGCAGCCAAGAGCTGGGGACAGGCTCCTACGAGCAGTACTTC. It yields the protein CASSQELGTGSYEQYF. The chain recombines TRBV4-1 with TRBJ2-7, with 8 nucleotides matching TRBD1. Losses at the gene ends were 0 bases for V and 0 bases for J; bases not matched to a gene: 4. This CDR3 has 16 residues. Germline values: CDR1 MGHRA, CDR2 YSYEKL.

The V gene is TRBV6-5, the J gene TRBJ2-5; the D gene is possibly TRBD1 (5 bases). This CDR3 has 14 residues. CDR1 and CDR2 (germline): MNHEY, SVGAGI. V lost 2 bases and J lost 5, with 12 bases in between. This chain's CDR3 is CASSYGARLETQYF. The DNA for the CDR3 is TGTGCCAGCAGTTACGGGGCTAGACTGGAGACCCAGTACTTC.

The V gene is TRBV12-3 or TRBV12-4, the J gene TRBJ2-1, with TRBD1 matching 7 bases. V shed 2 bases, J shed 3 bases, and the junction held 4 bases outside the gene matches. This CDR3 contains 15 residues. CDR3 sequence reads: CASSLLGQDYNEQFF. Here the CDR3 DNA reads TGTGCCAGCAGTTTACTCGGACAGGACTACAATGAGCAGTTCTTC.

This clonotype was detected only a few times. DNA of the CDR3: TGTGCCAGCAGTTATAGGGGACTATCCTACAATGAGCAGTTCTTC. This gives the protein CASSYRGLSYNEQFF. This rearrangement joins TRBV6-5 to TRBJ2-1; 7 positions agree with TRBD2. Losses at the gene ends were 3 bases for V and 1 base for J; bases not matched to a gene: 3. Per the germline V gene, CDR1 is MNHEY and CDR2 is SVGAGI. This CDR3 is built from 15 residues.

The V gene is TRBV4-1, the J gene TRBJ2-5; D remains unclear. The germline V gene has CDR1 MGHRA and CDR2 YSYEKL. V was clipped by 5 bases and J by 5 bases, with 6 bases between them. The CDR3 contains 11 residues. Written as DNA, the CDR3 is TGCGCCAGCAGCTGGGCCGAGACCCAGTACTTC. It encodes CASSWAETQYF.

The genes are TRBV12-3 or TRBV12-4 and TRBJ1-1; the match to TRBD1 covers 8 bases. The CDR3 has 14 amino acids. V shed 5 bases and J 4 bases; nucleotides not matched to a gene: 6. In nucleotides, the CDR3 is TGTGCCAGCAGTCCGGGACAGGTCTTCACTGAAGCTTTCTTT. Amino acids: CASSPGQVFTEAFF.

V and J are TRBV20-1 and TRBJ1-5; TRBD1 agrees at 10 bases. Per the germline V gene, CDR1 is DFQATT and CDR2 is SNEGSKA (reference sequence). There are 16 residues in the CDR3. The junction had 9 bases not matched to a gene; V was cut back by 5 bases and J by 2 bases. The CDR3: CSAPTSTGGRNQPQHF. Written as DNA, the CDR3 is TGCAGTGCTCCTACCTCGACAGGGGGCCGCAATCAGCCCCAGCATTTT.

Here the CDR3 reads CASQPGGLAKNIQYF. As DNA, the CDR3 is TGTGCCAGCCAGCCCGGTGGTCTAGCCAAAAACATTCAGTACTTC. The chain couples TRBV2 to TRBJ2-4; D ambiguous. CDR3 length equals 15 residues. V was shortened by 8 bases and J by 0 bases, with 14 bases between the two germline ends. The V gene's germline CDR1 is SNHLY and CDR2 FYNNEI. The variable domain in full, completed from reference TRBV2 and TRBJ2-4, reads EPEVTQTPSHQVTQMGQEVILRCVPISNHLYFYWYRQILGQKVEFLVSFYNNEISEKSEIFDDQFSVERPDGSNFTLKIRSTKLEDSAMYFCASQPGGLAKNIQYFGAGTRLSVL.

J is TRBJ1-1 and V is TRBV20-1; the match to TRBD1 covers 8 bases. The CDR3 is 14 residues long. Germline lookup yields CDR1 DFQATT and CDR2 SNEGSKA (reference sequence). The ends lost 6 bases at V and 3 bases at J; junction bases unmatched: 9. CDR3 region: CSAPVTGGYTEAFF. CDR3 DNA: TGCAGTGCCCCAGTCACAGGGGGGTACACTGAAGCTTTCTTT.

The chain links TRBV18 to TRBJ2-7; D is unclear. Germline CDR1 reads KGHSH; CDR2 reads LQKENI. The V end was cut by 2 bases, the J end by 3 bases, with 11 bases between. The CDR3 loop spans 14 amino acids. DNA of the CDR3: TGTGCCAGCTCACCAAATAACTGGAACTACGAGCAGTACTTC. Its translation: CASSPNNWNYEQYF.